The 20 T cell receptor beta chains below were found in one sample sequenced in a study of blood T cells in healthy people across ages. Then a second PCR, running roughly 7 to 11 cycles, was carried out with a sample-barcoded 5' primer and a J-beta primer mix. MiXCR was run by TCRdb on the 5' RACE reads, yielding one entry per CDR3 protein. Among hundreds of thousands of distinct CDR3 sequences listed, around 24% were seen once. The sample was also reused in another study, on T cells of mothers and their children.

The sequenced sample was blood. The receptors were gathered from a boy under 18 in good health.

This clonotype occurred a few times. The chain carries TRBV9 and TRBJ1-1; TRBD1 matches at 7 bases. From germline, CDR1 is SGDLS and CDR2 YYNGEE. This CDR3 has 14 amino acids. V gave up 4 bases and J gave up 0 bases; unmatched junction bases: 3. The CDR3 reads CASSKGQLNTEAFF. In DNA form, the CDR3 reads TGTGCCAGCAGCAAGGGACAGTTGAACACTGAAGCTTTCTTT. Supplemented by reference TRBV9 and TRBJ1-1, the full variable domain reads DSGVTQTPKHLITATGQRVTLRCSPRSGDLSVYWYQQSLDQGLQFLIQYYNGEERAKGNILERFSAQQFPDLHSELNLSSLELGDSALYFCASSKGQLNTEAFFGQGTRLTVV.

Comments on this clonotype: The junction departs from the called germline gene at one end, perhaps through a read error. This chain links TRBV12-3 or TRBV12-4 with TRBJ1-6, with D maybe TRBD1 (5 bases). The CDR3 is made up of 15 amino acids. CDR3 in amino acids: CASSPLVTEGSPLRF. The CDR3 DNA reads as TGTGCCAGCAGCCCCCTGGTGACCGAGGGGTCACCCCTCCGCTTT.

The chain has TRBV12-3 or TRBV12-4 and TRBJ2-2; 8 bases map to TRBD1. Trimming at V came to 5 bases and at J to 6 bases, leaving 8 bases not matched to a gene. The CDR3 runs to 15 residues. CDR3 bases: TGTGCCAGCAGTACTAAGGACAGGGCCCCCGGGGAGCTGTTTTTT. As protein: CASSTKDRAPGELFF.

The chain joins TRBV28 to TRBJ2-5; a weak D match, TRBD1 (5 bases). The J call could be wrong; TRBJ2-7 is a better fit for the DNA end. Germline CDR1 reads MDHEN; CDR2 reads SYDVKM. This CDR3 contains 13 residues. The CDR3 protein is CASSLQQVGEQYF. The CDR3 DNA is TGTGCCAGCAGTTTACAACAGGTGGGCGAGCAGTACTTC.

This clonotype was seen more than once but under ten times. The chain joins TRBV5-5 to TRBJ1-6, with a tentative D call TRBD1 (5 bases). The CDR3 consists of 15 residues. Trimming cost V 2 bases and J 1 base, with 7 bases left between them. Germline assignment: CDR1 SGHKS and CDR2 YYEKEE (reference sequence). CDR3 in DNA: TGTGCCAGCAGCTTCAGGGTTTCCTATAATTCACCCCTCCACTTT. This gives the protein CASSFRVSYNSPLHF.

CDR3 loop: CASSLAGIEQYF. Written as DNA, the CDR3 is TGCGCCAGCAGCTTGGCAGGGATCGAGCAGTACTTC. This sequence joins TRBV5-1 and TRBJ2-7, with D maybe TRBD1 (5 bases). Trimming shortened V by 0 bases and J by 6 bases, and 7 bases separated the two germline ends. Looked up from germline, CDR1 is SGHRS and CDR2 is YFSETQ. The CDR3 has 12 amino acids.

The CDR3 DNA follows: TGTGCCAGCAGTTATGTTTTCGGGGGTCAACCATCCTACGAGCAGTACTTC. This gives the protein CASSYVFGGQPSYEQYF. The V call is TRBV6-2 or TRBV6-3, the J call TRBJ2-7; D perhaps matches TRBD2 (6 bases). Trimming shortened V by 3 bases and J by 1 base, and 19 bases separated the two germline ends. This CDR3 comprises 17 residues. Germline lookup yields CDR1 MNHEY and CDR2 SVGEGT.

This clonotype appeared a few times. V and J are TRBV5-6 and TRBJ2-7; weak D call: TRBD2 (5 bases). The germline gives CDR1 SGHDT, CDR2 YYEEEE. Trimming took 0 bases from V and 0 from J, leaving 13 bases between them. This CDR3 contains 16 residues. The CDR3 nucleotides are TGTGCCAGCAGCTTGGCGGCGGGCTATCTCTCCTACGAGCAGTACTTC. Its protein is CASSLAAGYLSYEQYF.

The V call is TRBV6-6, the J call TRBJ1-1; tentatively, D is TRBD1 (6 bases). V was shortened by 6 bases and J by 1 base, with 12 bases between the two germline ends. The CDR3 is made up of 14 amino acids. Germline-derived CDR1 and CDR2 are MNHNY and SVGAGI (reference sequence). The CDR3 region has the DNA TGTGCCAGCAGGTACGGGGGGCCGAACACTGAAGCTTTCTTT. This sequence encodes CASRYGGPNTEAFF.

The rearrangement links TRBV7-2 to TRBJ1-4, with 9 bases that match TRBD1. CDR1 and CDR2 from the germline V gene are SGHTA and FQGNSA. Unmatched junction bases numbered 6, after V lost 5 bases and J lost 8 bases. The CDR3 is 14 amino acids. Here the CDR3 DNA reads TGTGCCAGCAGCCCCAGGACAGGGGACGAAAAACTGTTTTTT. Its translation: CASSPRTGDEKLFF.

The CDR3 reads CASSYRSGAGPNYEQYF. CDR3 nucleotide sequence: TGTGCCAGCAGTTACCGAAGTGGGGCGGGGCCCAACTACGAGCAGTACTTC. V usage is TRBV6-6 and J usage is TRBJ2-7; perhaps TRBD2 as D (6 bases). V lost 2 bases and J lost 3, with 20 bases in between. Germline CDR1 MNHNY, CDR2 SVGAGI (reference sequence). This CDR3 region has 17 residues.

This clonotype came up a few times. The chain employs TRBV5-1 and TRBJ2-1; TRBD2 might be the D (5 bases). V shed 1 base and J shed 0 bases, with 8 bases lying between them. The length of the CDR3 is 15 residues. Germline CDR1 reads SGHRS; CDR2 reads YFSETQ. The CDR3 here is CASSLPAGSYNEQFF. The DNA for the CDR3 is TGCGCCAGCAGCTTGCCGGCGGGCTCCTACAATGAGCAGTTCTTC.

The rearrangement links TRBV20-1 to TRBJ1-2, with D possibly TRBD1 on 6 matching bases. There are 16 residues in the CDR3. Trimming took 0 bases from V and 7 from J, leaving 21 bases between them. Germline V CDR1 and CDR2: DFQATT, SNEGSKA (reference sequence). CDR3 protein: CSARDRNRVEGAGYTF. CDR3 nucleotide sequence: TGCAGTGCTAGAGATAGGAACAGGGTCGAAGGGGCTGGCTACACCTTC.

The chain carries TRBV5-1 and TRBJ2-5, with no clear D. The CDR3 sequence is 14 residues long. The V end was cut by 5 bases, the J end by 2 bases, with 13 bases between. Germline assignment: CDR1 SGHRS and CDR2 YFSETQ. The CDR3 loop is CASRRRATQETQYF. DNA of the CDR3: TGCGCCAGCAGGAGACGGGCCACTCAAGAGACCCAGTACTTC.

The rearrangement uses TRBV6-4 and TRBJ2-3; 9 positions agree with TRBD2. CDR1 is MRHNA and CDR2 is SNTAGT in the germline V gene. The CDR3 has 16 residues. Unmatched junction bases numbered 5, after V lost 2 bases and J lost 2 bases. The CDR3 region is CASSDVPSGVTDTQYF. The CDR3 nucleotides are TGTGCCAGCAGTGACGTCCCTAGCGGGGTCACAGATACGCAGTATTTT.

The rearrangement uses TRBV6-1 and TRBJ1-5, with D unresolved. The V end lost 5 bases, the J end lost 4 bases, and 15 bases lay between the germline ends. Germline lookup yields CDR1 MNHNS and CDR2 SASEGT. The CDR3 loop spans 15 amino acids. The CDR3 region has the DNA TGTGCCAGCAGTCCTCAAGGAGGCTTTAATCAGCCCCAGCATTTT. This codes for CASSPQGGFNQPQHF.

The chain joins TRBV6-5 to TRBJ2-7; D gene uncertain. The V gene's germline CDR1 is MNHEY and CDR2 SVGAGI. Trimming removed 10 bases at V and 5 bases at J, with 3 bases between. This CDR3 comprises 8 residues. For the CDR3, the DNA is TGTGCCAAAGACGAGCAGTACTTC. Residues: CAKDEQYF.

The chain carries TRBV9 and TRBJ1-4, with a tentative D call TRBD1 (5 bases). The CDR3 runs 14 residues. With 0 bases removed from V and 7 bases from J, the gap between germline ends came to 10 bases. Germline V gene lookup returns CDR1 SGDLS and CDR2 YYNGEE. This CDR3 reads CASSVEWRGEKLFF. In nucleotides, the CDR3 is TGTGCCAGCAGCGTAGAGTGGAGGGGTGAAAAACTGTTTTTT.

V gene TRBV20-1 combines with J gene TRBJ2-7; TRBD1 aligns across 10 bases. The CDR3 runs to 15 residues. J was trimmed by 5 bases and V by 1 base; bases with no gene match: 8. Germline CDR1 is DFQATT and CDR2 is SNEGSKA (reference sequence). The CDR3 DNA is TGCAGTGCTAGAGGGGACAGGGGAAGGCTCAACGAGCAGTACTTC. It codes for CSARGDRGRLNEQYF.

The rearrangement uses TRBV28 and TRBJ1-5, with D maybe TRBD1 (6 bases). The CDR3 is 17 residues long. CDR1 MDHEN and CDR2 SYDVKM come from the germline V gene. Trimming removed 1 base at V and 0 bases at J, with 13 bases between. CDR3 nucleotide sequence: TGTGCCAGCAGTTTATACGGGGGCGGGAATAGCAATCAGCCCCAGCATTTT. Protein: CASSLYGGGNSNQPQHF. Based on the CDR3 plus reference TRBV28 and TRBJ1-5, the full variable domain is DVKVTQSSRYLVKRTGEKVFLECVQDMDHENMFWYRQDPGLGLRLIYFSYDVKMKEKGDIPEGYSVSREKKERFSLILESASTNQTSMYLCASSLYGGGNSNQPQHFGDGTRLSIL.